The clone carrying this T cell receptor (beta chain) has a handful of counts. Its antigen is not known. This sample was included in a study of cytomegalovirus exposure and HLA in healthy donors. Study results and caveats: Segments of the TCR beta V type were, in most cases, productive about 87% or about 30% of the time in an earlier analysis. The study had only CMV serostatus as immune exposure information. Later analysis indicated greater clonal expansion among HLA-associated TCR beta chains than among equally common other chains. Fewer N-insertions than the roughly 670-donor mean were reportedly shown by an Asian-associated ancestry cluster in a later analysis.

PCR amplification relied on 60 Vbeta primers (plus 13 Jbeta primers). Sequenced by immunoSEQ multiplex PCR; TCRdb stores in-frame clones only, minus some. This table has fewer than 130,000 clones, roughly 80% appearing once. Per germline, CDR1 SGHTA and CDR2 FQGNSA. V was cut by 6 bases and J by 2 bases, with 15 bases left in between. The CDR3 consists of 15 residues. The receptor comes from a female donor in good health and CMV-seropositive. Source material: PBMCs. The V and J genes are TRBV7-2 and TRBJ2-3; possibly TRBD2 for D (6 bases). The CDR3 reads CASRSTGLNTDTQYF. The CDR3 DNA reads as TGTGCCAGCAGATCTACGGGACTTAACACAGATACGCAGTATTTT. The entire variable domain, with the rest obtained from reference TRBV7-2 and TRBJ2-3, is as follows: GAGVSQSPSNKVTEKGKDVELRCDPISGHTALYWYRQSLGQGLEFLIYFQGNSAPDKSGLPSDRFSAERTGGSVSTLTIQRTQQEDSAVYLCASRSTGLNTDTQYFGPGTRLTVL.